The clone carrying this T cell receptor beta chain was seen a handful of times. Its target is not known. TCRdb processed the 5' RACE reads anew with MiXCR; each CDR3 protein has one entry. This sample has 85,000 to 120,000 distinct CDR3 sequences, with 15% to 20% found just once. This entry comes from a study of T-cell memory formation after mild COVID-19. Whole-study results and caveats: CD4+ contracting clones lay mainly in CM and EM, CD8+ ones in EMRA. In second-wave clones peaking day 37, SARS-CoV-2 specificity remained unconfirmed.

Trimming cost V 9 bases and J 2 bases, with 17 bases left between them. This CDR3 region has 14 residues. Sequencing used PBMCs or a T cell subset sorted from them (not recorded which). This TCR was recovered from an adult woman who had mild COVID-19 (a few samples of this study predate the infection). Cell type and time point are not known. The J gene is TRBJ2-7, the V gene TRBV12-3 or TRBV12-4; tentatively, D is TRBD1 (6 bases). The CDR3 region is CASTNRTGTYEQYF. In DNA form, the CDR3 reads TGTGCCAGTACCAACCGAACAGGGACCTACGAGCAGTACTTC.